This T cell receptor (beta chain) was found in a study of response to subunit inactivated influenza vaccine. Study observations and caveats: Authors suggested few new T cells are recruited by each seasonal influenza vaccination.

A remark on this clonotype: What it binds is unknown.

V lost 1 base, J lost 9 bases, and 16 bases lay in between. Germline values: CDR1 MNHEY, CDR2 SVGAGI. The CDR3 length is 15 residues. TCRdb ran MiXCR on the RT-PCR reads and lists one entry per CDR3 protein. The table lists 700,000 to 800,000 distinct CDR3 sequences, approximately 17% of them singletons. The sequence derives from a man aged 50 or older who received an inactivated influenza vaccine. The rearrangement uses TRBV6-5 and TRBJ1-5; D gene ambiguous. Sequenced material: PBMCs from blood, taken about 5 days after vaccination. CDR3 in DNA: TGTGCCAGCAGTTACTTCAATCCGGGGATTCGGCCCCAGCATTTT. Translated, it gives CASSYFNPGIRPQHF.